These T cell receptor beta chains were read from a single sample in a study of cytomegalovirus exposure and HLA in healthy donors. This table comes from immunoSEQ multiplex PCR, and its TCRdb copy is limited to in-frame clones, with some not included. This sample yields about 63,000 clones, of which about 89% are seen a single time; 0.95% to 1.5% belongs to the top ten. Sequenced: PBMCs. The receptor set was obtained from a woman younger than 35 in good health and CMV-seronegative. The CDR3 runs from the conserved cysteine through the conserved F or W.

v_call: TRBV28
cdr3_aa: CASNQRQFRVNQPQHF

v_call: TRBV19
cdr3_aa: CASSRVDRTTGELFF

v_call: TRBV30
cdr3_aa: CAWRIWGRGHEKLFF

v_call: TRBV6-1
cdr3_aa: CASSDPGMTGSNYGYTF

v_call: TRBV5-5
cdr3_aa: CASSTRWGDEQYF

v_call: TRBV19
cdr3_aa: CASSIIWSELAGTYSYEQYF

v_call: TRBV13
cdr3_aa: CASSLGRGGGAGEQFF

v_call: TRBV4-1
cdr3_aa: CASSQPPLAGLNEQFF

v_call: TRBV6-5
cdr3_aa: CASSPRAAAYEQYF

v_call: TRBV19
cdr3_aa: CASSRRRETLYSNQPQHF

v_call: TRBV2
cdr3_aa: CASSVYPPGPGELFF

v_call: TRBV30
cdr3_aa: CAWRFGTPGTHNEQFF

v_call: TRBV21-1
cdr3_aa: CASSKRRSKWSGNTIYF

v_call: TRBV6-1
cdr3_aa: CASVDRAHTEAFF

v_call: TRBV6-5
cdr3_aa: CASRLLAGSTDTQYF

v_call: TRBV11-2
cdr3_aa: CASSSGEGLAIGETQYF

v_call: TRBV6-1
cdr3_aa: CASSQGRVDYGYTF

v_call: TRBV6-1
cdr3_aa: CASTTSDRGHTEAFF

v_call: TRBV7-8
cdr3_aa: CASSSPQGLAADTQYF

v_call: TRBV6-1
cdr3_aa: CASSEARVRWWGGNEQFF

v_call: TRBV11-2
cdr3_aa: CASSLVTGHNSPLHF

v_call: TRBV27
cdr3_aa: CASRTGVSYGYTF

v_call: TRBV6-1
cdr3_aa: CASDTGLAGGEQYF

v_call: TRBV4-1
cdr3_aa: CASSRLPGVGTDTQYF

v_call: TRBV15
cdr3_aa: CATSRWRARTGELFF

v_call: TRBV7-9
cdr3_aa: CASSLGEYSGNQPQHF

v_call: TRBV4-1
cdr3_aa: CASSYGTGWNTIYF

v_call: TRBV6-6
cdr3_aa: CASSRGAESYEQYF

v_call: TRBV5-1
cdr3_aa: CASSLSQGANIQYF

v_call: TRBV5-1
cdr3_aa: CASSFRGAYTADTQYF

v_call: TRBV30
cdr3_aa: CAWEPGGDSPLHF

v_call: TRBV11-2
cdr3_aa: CASSKVQGNTGELFF

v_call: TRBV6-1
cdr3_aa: CASSEGEGSGNTIYF

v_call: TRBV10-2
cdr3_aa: CASSEWEGDIYTF

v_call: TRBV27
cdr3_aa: CASSYGTSGETQYF

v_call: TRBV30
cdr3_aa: CAWNGLAGVPSEQYF

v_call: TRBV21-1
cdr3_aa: CASSKEGRREGVTGELFF

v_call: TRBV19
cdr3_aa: CASSPRGGYYGYTF

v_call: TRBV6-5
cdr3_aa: CASTTRQGTSPLHF

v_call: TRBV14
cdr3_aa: CASSQSLEQYF

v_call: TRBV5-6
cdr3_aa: CASSPDSAQGAYEQYF

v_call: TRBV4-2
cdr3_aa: CASSQDRQGHNEQFF

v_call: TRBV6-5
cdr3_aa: CASSYQGGASNQPQHF